The subject of this entry is one T cell receptor beta chain. Antigen specificity is unknown. The source of the sample is a study of identical twins. CDR3 length equals 14 residues. V lost 5 bases to trimming and J lost 3 bases, with 14 bases between them. General observations from the study: Weaker excess sharing between twins was seen in beta out-of-frame sequences. The analysis was cross-sectional rather than longitudinal within donors.

Unique molecular identifiers were present on the cDNA, which also gained a universal primer site by template switching. A single record per CDR3 protein comes from TCRdb applying MiXCR to the 5' RACE reads. The table records 400,000 to 500,000 distinct CDR3 sequences, roughly an eighth of them present only once. This sample also belongs to another study, concerning yellow fever vaccine responses in identical twins. According to that study: In identical twins, vaccine T cell responses appeared partly shared and partly individual.

This sequence was found in a woman aged 18-29 years in good health. The chain employs TRBV12-3 or TRBV12-4 and TRBJ2-7, with TRBD2 as a possible D gene (6 bases). Sequencing was done on a sample of CD4+ T cells sorted from blood. The CDR3: CASSPSPGVYEQYF. CDR3 bases: TGTGCCAGCAGTCCCAGCCCGGGGGTCTACGAGCAGTACTTC.